This TCR beta chain was found in a study of T cell responses to AZD1222 COVID-19 vaccine. Turning to this clone: What it recognizes is unknown.

Produced via immunoSEQ multiplex PCR; TCRdb's table is partial and in-frame only. In the table there are over 130,000 clones, approximately 92% of which are singletons. Study results and limitations: In all cases, repertoires were sampled only after the peak T cell response.

The sample in question was peripheral blood, obtained 28 days after the second AZD1222 dose. The sequence was obtained from an adult who received the AZD1222 COVID-19 vaccine.

In nucleotides, the CDR3 is TGCGCCAGCAGAGCAGGGACCGGGGAGCTGTTTTTT. Translated, it gives CASRAGTGELFF. V gene TRBV10-1 combines with J gene TRBJ2-2; possible D gene TRBD1, 5 bases. Per the germline V gene, CDR1 is WNHNN and CDR2 is SYGVQD (reference sequence). CDR3 size: 12 residues. With 6 bases removed from V and 5 bases from J, the gap between germline ends came to 7 bases.